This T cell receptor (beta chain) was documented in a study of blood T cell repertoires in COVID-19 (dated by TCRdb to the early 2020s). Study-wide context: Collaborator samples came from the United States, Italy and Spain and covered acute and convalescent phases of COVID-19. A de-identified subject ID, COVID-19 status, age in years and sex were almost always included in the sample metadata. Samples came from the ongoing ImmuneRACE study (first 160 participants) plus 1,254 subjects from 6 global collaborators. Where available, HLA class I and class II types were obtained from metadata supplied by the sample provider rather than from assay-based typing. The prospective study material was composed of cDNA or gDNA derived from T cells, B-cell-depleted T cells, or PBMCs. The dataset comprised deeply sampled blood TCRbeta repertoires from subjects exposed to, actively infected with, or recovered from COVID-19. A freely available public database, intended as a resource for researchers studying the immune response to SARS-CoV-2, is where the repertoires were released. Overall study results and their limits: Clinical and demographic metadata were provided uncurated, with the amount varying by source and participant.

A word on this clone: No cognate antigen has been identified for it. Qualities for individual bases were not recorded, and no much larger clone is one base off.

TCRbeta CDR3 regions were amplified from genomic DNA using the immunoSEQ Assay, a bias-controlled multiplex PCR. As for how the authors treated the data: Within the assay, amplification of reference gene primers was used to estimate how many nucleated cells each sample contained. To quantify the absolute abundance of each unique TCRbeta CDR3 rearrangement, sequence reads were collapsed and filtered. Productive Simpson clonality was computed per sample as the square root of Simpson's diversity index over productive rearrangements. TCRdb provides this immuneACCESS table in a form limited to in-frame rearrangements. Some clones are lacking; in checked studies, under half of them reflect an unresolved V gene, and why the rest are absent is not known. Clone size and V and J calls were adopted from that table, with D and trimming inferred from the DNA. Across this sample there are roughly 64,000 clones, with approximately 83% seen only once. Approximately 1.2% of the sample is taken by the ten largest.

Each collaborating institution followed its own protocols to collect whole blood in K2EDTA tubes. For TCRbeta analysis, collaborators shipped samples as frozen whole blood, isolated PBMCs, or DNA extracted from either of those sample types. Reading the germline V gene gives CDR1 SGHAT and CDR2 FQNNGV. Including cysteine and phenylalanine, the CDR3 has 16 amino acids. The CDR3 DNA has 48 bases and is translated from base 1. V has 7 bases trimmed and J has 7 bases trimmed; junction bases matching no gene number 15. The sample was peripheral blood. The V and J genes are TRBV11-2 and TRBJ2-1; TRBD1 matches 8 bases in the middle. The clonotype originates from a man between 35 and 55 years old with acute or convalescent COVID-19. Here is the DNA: TGTGCCAGCAACGGGTACCAGGGGGCGAGGGATAATGAGCAGTTCTTC. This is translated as CASNGYQGARDNEQFF.